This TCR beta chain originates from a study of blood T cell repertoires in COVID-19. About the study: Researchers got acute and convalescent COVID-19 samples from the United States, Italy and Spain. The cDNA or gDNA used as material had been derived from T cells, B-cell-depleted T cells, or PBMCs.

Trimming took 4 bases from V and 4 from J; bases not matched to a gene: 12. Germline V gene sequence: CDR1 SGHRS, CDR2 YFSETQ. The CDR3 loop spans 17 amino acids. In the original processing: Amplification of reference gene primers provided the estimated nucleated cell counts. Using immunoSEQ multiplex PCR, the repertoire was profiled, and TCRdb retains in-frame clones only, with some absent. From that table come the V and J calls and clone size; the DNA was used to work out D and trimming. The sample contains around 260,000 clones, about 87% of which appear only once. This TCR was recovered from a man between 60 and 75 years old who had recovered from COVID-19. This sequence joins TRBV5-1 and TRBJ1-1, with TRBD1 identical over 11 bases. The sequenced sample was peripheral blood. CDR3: CASSEGQGVAQSTEAFF. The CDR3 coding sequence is TGCGCCAGCAGCGAGGGACAGGGGGTCGCTCAGAGCACTGAAGCTTTCTTT. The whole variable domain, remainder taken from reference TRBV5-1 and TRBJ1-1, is KAGVTQTPRYLIKTRGQQVTLSCSPISGHRSVSWYQQTPGQGLQFLFEYFSETQRNKGNFPGRFSGRQFSNSRSEMNVSTLELGDSALYLCASSEGQGVAQSTEAFFGQGTRLTVV.